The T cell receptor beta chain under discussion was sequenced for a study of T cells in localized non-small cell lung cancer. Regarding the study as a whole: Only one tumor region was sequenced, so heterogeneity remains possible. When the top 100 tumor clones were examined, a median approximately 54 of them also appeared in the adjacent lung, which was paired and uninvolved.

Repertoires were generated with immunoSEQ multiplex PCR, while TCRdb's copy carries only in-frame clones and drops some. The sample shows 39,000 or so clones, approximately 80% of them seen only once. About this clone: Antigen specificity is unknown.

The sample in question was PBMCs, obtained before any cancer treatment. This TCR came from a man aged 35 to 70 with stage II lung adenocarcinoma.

DNA for the CDR3: TGTGCCACCAGCAGAGCCGGCAGTTATAACTATGGCTACACCTTC. As protein: CATSRAGSYNYGYTF. This rearrangement joins TRBV15 to TRBJ1-2; no firm D call. Trimming removed 1 base from V and 1 base from J, with 10 bases in between. The CDR3 sequence is 15 residues long. Germline V gives CDR1 LNHNV, CDR2 YYDKDF (reference sequence).